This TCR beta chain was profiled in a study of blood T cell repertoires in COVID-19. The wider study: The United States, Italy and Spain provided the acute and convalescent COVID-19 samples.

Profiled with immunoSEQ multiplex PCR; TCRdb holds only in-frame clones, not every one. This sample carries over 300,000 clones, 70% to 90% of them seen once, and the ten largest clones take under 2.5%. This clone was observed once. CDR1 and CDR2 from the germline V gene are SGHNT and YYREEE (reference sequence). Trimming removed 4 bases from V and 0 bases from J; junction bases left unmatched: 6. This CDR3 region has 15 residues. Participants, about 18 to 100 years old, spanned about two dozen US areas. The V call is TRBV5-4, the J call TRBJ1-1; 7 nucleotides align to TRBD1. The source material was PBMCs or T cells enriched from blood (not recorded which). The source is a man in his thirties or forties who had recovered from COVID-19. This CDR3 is CASSRQGIMNTEAFF. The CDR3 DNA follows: TGTGCCAGCAGCCGACAGGGAATCATGAACACTGAAGCTTTCTTT. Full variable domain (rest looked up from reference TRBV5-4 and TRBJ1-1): ETGVTQSPTHLIKTRGQQVTLRCSSQSGHNTVSWYQQALGQGPQFIFQYYREEENGRGNFPPRFSGLQFPNYSSELNVNALELDDSALYLCASSRQGIMNTEAFFGQGTRLTVV.